This is a list of T cell receptor beta chains from one sample in a study of response to subunit inactivated influenza vaccine. MiXCR, applied by TCRdb to the RT-PCR reads, yields one record per CDR3 protein. The profile covers fewer than 650,000 distinct CDR3 sequences, with 13% appearing a single time and around 13% taken by the ten largest. The sample was PBMCs from blood, taken roughly 47 days after vaccination. The receptor set was obtained from a man aged 45 to 65 who received an inactivated influenza vaccine. Each CDR3 is given with its conserved first and last residue. Each record gives: J gene, clone size, V gene, D gene, CDR3 DNA, CDR3 protein. D genes are given only for firm matches. Clone size is stated in some rows and not others, as once, few, many or a class when expanded.

>TRBJ2-7|few|TRBV6-1|TRBD1
TGTGCCAGCAGGTTCCGGGACAGGGGATACGAGCAGTACTTC
CASRFRDRGYEQYF
>TRBJ2-5|few|TRBV29-1|NA
TGCAGCGTTGTTCTTGAGACCCAGTACTTC
CSVVLETQYF
>TRBJ2-7|many|TRBV5-1|TRBD1
TGCGCCAGCAGCAGCGGACAGGGCGTCGAGCAGTACTTC
CASSSGQGVEQYF
>TRBJ2-4|few|TRBV20-1|NA
TGCAGTGCTAGAGACTCCTCGAGTGGAAACATTCAGTACTTC
CSARDSSSGNIQYF
>TRBJ2-7|few|TRBV3-1|NA
TGTGCCAGCAGCCAATTAGGGGTCGCCGAGCAGTACTTC
CASSQLGVAEQYF
>TRBJ2-3|NA|TRBV4-1|NA
TGCGCCAGCAGCCAAGATCCAGGGGTAAACACAGATACGCAGTATTTT
CASSQDPGVNTDTQYF
>TRBJ2-4|NA|TRBV20-1|TRBD2
TGCAGTGCTACGCCCGGGACTAGCGGGATCTTAGCCAAAAACATTCAGTACTTC
CSATPGTSGILAKNIQYF
>TRBJ2-7|NA|TRBV10-3|TRBD1
TGTGCCATCAGTGAGGGGGACAGGGAAATTTACGAGCAGTACTTC
CAISEGDREIYEQYF
>TRBJ2-7|NA|TRBV7-2|NA
TGTGCCAGCAGCACCCGGGCGTGGGGGATCACCTACGAGCAGTACTTC
CASSTRAWGITYEQYF
>TRBJ2-5|many|TRBV12-3/TRBV12-4|NA
TGTGCCAGCAGTTCAGCGTACGAGACCCAGTACTTC
CASSSAYETQYF
>TRBJ2-7|few|TRBV6-1|NA
TGTGCCAGCAGTAAGGACAGCCGGATCTCCTACGAGCAGTACTTC
CASSKDSRISYEQYF
>TRBJ1-2|NA|TRBV28|NA
TGTGCCAGCAGTCCGGTAGGGCTGAGTAACTATGGCTACACCTTC
CASSPVGLSNYGYTF
>TRBJ2-7|few|TRBV7-2|NA
TGTGCCAGCAGCCCCGGGAAGGGAGGATGGGGCGAGCAGTACTTC
CASSPGKGGWGEQYF
>TRBJ2-2|many|TRBV12-3/TRBV12-4|TRBD2
TGTGCCAGCAGCCGAGACGCTAGCGGGCCCACCGGGGAGCTGTTTTTT
CASSRDASGPTGELFF
>TRBJ2-7|NA|TRBV27|TRBD2
TGTGCCAGCAGTTTGCTCCGGGAGGGCGGCGAGCAGTACTTC
CASSLLREGGEQYF
>TRBJ1-1|few|TRBV7-2|NA
TGTGCCAGCAGCTTACCAGGGAGGTTCTTGGCTTTCTTT
CASSLPGRFLAFF
>TRBJ1-2|NA|TRBV5-1|TRBD1
TGCGCCAGCAGCTTCAGCGGGACAGTCGAAAATGGCTACACCTTC
CASSFSGTVENGYTF
>TRBJ2-7|NA|TRBV6-2/TRBV6-3|NA
TGTGCCAGCAGTTTTTCTCAGGGTTTGGCCGCCTACGAGCAGTACTTC
CASSFSQGLAAYEQYF
>TRBJ2-3|few|TRBV28|NA
TGTGCCAGCTCAGGTCAGAAAGGGGTTTTAACAGATACGCAGTATTTT
CASSGQKGVLTDTQYF
>TRBJ2-7|NA|TRBV12-3/TRBV12-4|NA
TGTGCCAGCGGACCGGGACCTGGATTTGAGCAGTACTTC
CASGPGPGFEQYF
>TRBJ2-1|few|TRBV21-1|NA
TGTGCCAGCAGCAATGGGGGGAGTGACGCATGTGAGCAGTTCTTC
CASSNGGSDACEQFF
>TRBJ1-6|NA|TRBV5-6|NA
TGTGCCAGCAGCATGGGACATTATTCACCCCTCCACTTT
CASSMGHYSPLHF
>TRBJ2-7|NA|TRBV12-3/TRBV12-4|NA
TGTGCCAGCAGTACCGGATACACTGCCCACGAGCAGTACTTC
CASSTGYTAHEQYF
>TRBJ2-3|many|TRBV24-1|NA
TGTGCCACCAGCGGGACCGGCGGTTCGGATACGCAGTATTTT
CATSGTGGSDTQYF
>TRBJ1-1|many|TRBV12-3/TRBV12-4|NA
TGTGCCAGCAGTCCTGGGACACTCCTGCAGAACACTGAAGCTTTCTTT
CASSPGTLLQNTEAFF